Listed below are T cell receptor beta chains from one sample, sequenced in a study of regulatory T cells in long-lasting Graves disease. TCRdb independently ran MiXCR on the multiplex PCR reads; one entry per CDR3 protein. The top ten clones hold roughly 20% of a sample with 350,000 to 450,000 distinct CDR3 sequences, roughly 20% of them seen once. This specimen consisted of peripheral blood mononuclear cells (PBMCs), obtained when the disease was refractory, from a patient treated with antithyroid drugs. Receptors were obtained from a female donor with Graves disease. The CDR3 runs from the conserved cysteine through the conserved F or W. The D gene is left open where the match is weak. Rows give clone size only sometimes, using once, few, many, or a class for an expanded clone.

D gene: .
J gene: TRBJ1-2
V gene: TRBV27
clone size: many
CDR3 protein: CASRRTAGRQYGYTF
CDR3 DNA: TGTGCCAGCAGAAGGACTGCGGGACGGCAATATGGCTACACCTTC

D gene: TRBD2
J gene: TRBJ2-7
V gene: TRBV6-1
clone size: .
CDR3 protein: CASIPAGVAYEQYF
CDR3 DNA: TGTGCCAGCATCCCAGCGGGAGTTGCCTACGAGCAGTACTTC

D gene: .
J gene: TRBJ2-1
V gene: TRBV5-4
clone size: once
CDR3 protein: CASSSLGRGEQFF
CDR3 DNA: TGTGCCAGCAGCTCGCTGGGTAGGGGAGAGCAGTTCTTC

D gene: TRBD1
J gene: TRBJ1-6
V gene: TRBV6-2/TRBV6-3
clone size: .
CDR3 protein: CASRTPTGVNSPLHF
CDR3 DNA: TGTGCCAGCAGAACACCGACAGGGGTGAATTCACCCCTCCACTTT

D gene: .
J gene: TRBJ2-4
V gene: TRBV6-2/TRBV6-3
clone size: .
CDR3 protein: CASRPGTYEKNIQYF
CDR3 DNA: TGTGCCAGCAGACCCGGGACATACGAAAAAAACATTCAGTACTTC

D gene: TRBD2
J gene: TRBJ2-4
V gene: TRBV30
clone size: .
CDR3 protein: CAWSVKTSGIQSKNIQYF
CDR3 DNA: TGTGCCTGGAGTGTTAAGACTAGCGGGATTCAGTCCAAAAACATTCAGTACTTC

D gene: TRBD1
J gene: TRBJ2-4
V gene: TRBV19
clone size: .
CDR3 protein: CASGDRGIAKNIQYF
CDR3 DNA: TGTGCCAGCGGGGACAGGGGGATAGCCAAAAACATTCAGTACTTC

D gene: .
J gene: TRBJ2-7
V gene: TRBV29-1
clone size: few
CDR3 protein: CSVQDRPYEQYF
CDR3 DNA: TGCAGCGTTCAAGACAGGCCCTACGAGCAGTACTTC

D gene: .
J gene: TRBJ2-2
V gene: TRBV11-3
clone size: many
CDR3 protein: CASSLRELFF
CDR3 DNA: TGTGCCAGCAGCTTACGGGAGCTGTTTTTT

D gene: TRBD1
J gene: TRBJ1-3
V gene: TRBV13
clone size: few
CDR3 protein: CASSKIPGGSGNTIYF
CDR3 DNA: TGTGCCAGCAGCAAGATTCCAGGGGGCTCTGGAAACACCATATATTTT

D gene: .
J gene: TRBJ1-1
V gene: TRBV4-1
clone size: .
CDR3 protein: CASRREGDTEAFF
CDR3 DNA: TGCGCCAGCAGACGAGAGGGAGACACTGAAGCTTTCTTT

D gene: .
J gene: TRBJ2-7
V gene: TRBV12-3/TRBV12-4
clone size: few
CDR3 protein: CASSLGRGFDEQYF
CDR3 DNA: TGTGCCAGCAGTTTGGGCAGGGGCTTTGACGAGCAGTACTTC

D gene: TRBD2
J gene: TRBJ2-7
V gene: TRBV3-1
clone size: few
CDR3 protein: CASSQGASGVTLQYF
CDR3 DNA: TGTGCCAGCAGCCAAGGTGCTAGCGGGGTTACGTTACAGTACTTC